The 10 T cell receptor beta chains below come from one sample, sequenced in a study of T cells expressing NK-cell markers (dated by TCRdb to the early 2020s). Libraries were made using 5' RACE. Sequencing used an Illumina HiSeq 2000. TCRdb reprocessed the reads, and each CDR3 protein sequence is entered once, without DNA. The sample table holds 400,000 or so distinct CDR3 sequences. Of the sample, 9.5% to 12% falls within the top ten clones. Specimen: blood T cells: a sorted CD56 or NKG2C T cell subset, CD4+ or CD8+ T cells, or bulk PBMC T cells (not recorded which). The receptors shown here come from a woman aged 50 to 60 in good health. Donor details come from another sample of the same person, matched by shared clones.

The J gene is TRBJ2-1, the V gene TRBV3-1. This CDR3 region has 11 residues. Germline V lookup: CDR1 LGHDT, CDR2 YNNKEL (reference sequence). Here the CDR3 reads CASSQGSGQFF.

The CDR3 reads CASRGQRAPDTQYF. The chain recombines TRBV27 with TRBJ2-3; TCRdb calls TRBD1, which cannot be checked without DNA. This CDR3 has 14 residues. Germline V gene data show CDR1 as MNHEY and CDR2 as SMNVEV (reference sequence).

The chain links TRBV25-1 to TRBJ1-1; TCRdb gives TRBD1 as the D gene, but with no DNA this cannot be confirmed. CDR1 is MGHDK and CDR2 is SYGVNS in the germline V gene. CDR3 size: 18 residues. The CDR3 loop is CASSGPGQPKGMNTEAFF.

The V and J genes are TRBV27 and TRBJ2-1; TCRdb's assignment of TRBD1 cannot be checked, as there is no DNA. From germline, CDR1 is MNHEY and CDR2 SMNVEV (reference sequence). The CDR3 has 14 amino acids. This CDR3 reads CASSPQGGLNEQFF.

The V gene is TRBV9, the J gene TRBJ2-2; TCRdb's D call, TRBD2, is unchecked because there is no DNA. Germline-derived CDR1 and CDR2 are SGDLS and YYNGEE. There are 15 residues in the CDR3. The CDR3 reads CASSVGTADTGELFF. Full variable domain (remainder filled in from reference TRBV9 and TRBJ2-2): DSGVTQTPKHLITATGQRVTLRCSPRSGDLSVYWYQQSLDQGLQFLIQYYNGEERAKGNILERFSAQQFPDLHSELNLSSLELGDSALYFCASSVGTADTGELFFGEGSRLTVL.

V gene TRBV29-1 combines with J gene TRBJ1-5; TCRdb's D call of TRBD1 is untestable without DNA. The CDR3 contains 14 residues. Per the germline V gene, CDR1 is SQVTM and CDR2 is ANQGSEA. The CDR3 region is CSASTGIRSQPQHF. Looking up the rest from reference TRBV29-1 and TRBJ1-5 gives the full variable domain: SAVISQKPSRDICQRGTSLTIQCQVDSQVTMMFWYRQQPGQSLTLIATANQGSEATYESGFVIDKFPISRPNLTFSTLTVSNMSPEDSSIYLCSASTGIRSQPQHFGDGTRLSIL.

The chain carries TRBV3-1 and TRBJ2-3. CDR3 size: 13 residues. Germline CDR1 and CDR2: LGHDT and YNNKEL (reference sequence). CDR3 amino acids: CASLSTSTDTQYF.

CDR3 loop: CASRENVGEQYF. The chain links TRBV6-5 to TRBJ2-7; the TCRdb D gene call, TRBD2, has no DNA to confirm it. Per germline, CDR1 MNHEY and CDR2 SVGAGI. This CDR3 has 12 residues.

This chain joins TRBV4-1 and TRBJ1-2. CDR1 is MGHRA and CDR2 is YSYEKL in the germline V gene. The CDR3 totals 13 residues. The CDR3 here is CASSSDWDYGYTF.

The chain joins TRBV6-6 to TRBJ1-2; TCRdb lists TRBD1, though no DNA is available to test this call. The germline CDR1 and CDR2 sequences are MNHNY and SVGAGI (reference sequence). CDR3 length: 16 residues. The CDR3 sequence is CASSRPRQGTNYGYTF.